This T cell receptor beta chain was captured in a study of blood T cell repertoires in COVID-19. Study details: The study drew acute and convalescent COVID-19 samples from the United States, Italy and Spain.

In the authors' workflow: For nucleated cells, counts were estimated from reference gene primer amplification. Assay used: immunoSEQ multiplex PCR; TCRdb lists only in-frame clones, some missing. V and J calls plus clone size are reproduced from that table; the DNA served to infer D and trimming. The sample includes 80,000 to 130,000 clones, 80% to 95% of them seen just once. V lost 5 bases, J lost 10 bases, and 10 bases stayed unmatched. Germline CDR1 is GTSNPN and CDR2 is SVGIG (reference sequence). This CDR3 comprises 13 residues. What was sequenced was peripheral blood. The chain has TRBV30 and TRBJ2-1; TRBD2 aligns across 8 bases. The clonotype was recovered from a man in his 70s with acute or convalescent COVID-19. CDR3 bases: TGTGCCTGGGACTACGGGGGGGTTGGAGAGCAGTTCTTC. Protein product: CAWDYGGVGEQFF.